The 17 T cell receptor beta chains below were found in one sample sequenced in a study of shared clonotypes between healthy human individuals. Here immunoSEQ multiplex PCR was the method, and the copy in TCRdb shows in-frame clones only, minus some. The data contain about a million clones, about 72% of them singletons. Source material: memory CD4+ T cells from PBMCs. Subset specified: CD45RA-negative fraction. The receptors originated from a man between 18 and 35 years old in good health. Some clones in this sample may be carry-over from other donors' samples.

The chain employs TRBV27 and TRBJ2-5; D possibly corresponds to TRBD2 (6 bases). Per the germline V gene, CDR1 is MNHEY and CDR2 is SMNVEV (reference sequence). The length of the CDR3 is 14 residues. Trimming removed 4 bases from V and 2 bases from J, with 11 bases in between. The CDR3 here is CASSSRTTQETQYF. The DNA of the CDR3 is TGTGCCAGCAGTTCCCGGACTACTCAAGAGACCCAGTACTTC.

This chain links TRBV6-5 with TRBJ2-7; 9 bases align to TRBD2. Germline lookup yields CDR1 MNHEY and CDR2 SVGAGI. The length of the CDR3 is 15 residues. V lost 2 bases to trimming and J lost 4 bases; unmatched junction nucleotides: 6. DNA of the CDR3: TGTGCCAGCAGTTACAGCTCTAGCGGGGAATACGAGCAGTACTTC. Protein sequence: CASSYSSSGEYEQYF.

CDR3 loop: CASSLGLAGGPRETQYF. The CDR3 region has the DNA TGTGCCAGCAGCCTGGGACTAGCGGGAGGGCCACGGGAGACCCAGTACTTC. The rearrangement uses TRBV7-9 and TRBJ2-5; 16 bases map to TRBD2. This CDR3 is 17 amino acids long. Germline assignment: CDR1 SEHNR and CDR2 FQNEAQ (reference sequence). Trimming took 5 bases from V and 5 from J; bases not matched to a gene: 8.

There are a few counts of this clone. The chain uses TRBV10-3 and TRBJ2-3, with 8 positions matching TRBD2. Germline V CDR1 and CDR2: ENHRY, SYGVKD. Trimming removed 3 bases from V and 2 bases from J; junction bases left unmatched: 7. The CDR3 runs 16 residues. CDR3 coding DNA: TGTGCCATCAGTGATTGGCTAGCGGGCGTCACAGATACGCAGTATTTT. It codes for CAISDWLAGVTDTQYF.

This clone was counted ten times or more. This chain connects TRBV2 to TRBJ2-4, with 7 positions matching TRBD2. The germline V gene has CDR1 SNHLY and CDR2 FYNNEI. V was clipped by 2 bases and J by 0 bases; unmatched bases: 4. This CDR3 comprises 16 residues. CDR3 coding DNA: TGTGCCAGCAGTGAAAGGGAGGGTCTAGCCAAAAACATTCAGTACTTC. Residues: CASSEREGLAKNIQYF. Based on the CDR3 plus reference TRBV2 and TRBJ2-4, the full variable domain is EPEVTQTPSHQVTQMGQEVILRCVPISNHLYFYWYRQILGQKVEFLVSFYNNEISEKSEIFDDQFSVERPDGSNFTLKIRSTKLEDSAMYFCASSEREGLAKNIQYFGAGTRLSVL.

This clone was observed once. The rearrangement uses TRBV6-1 and TRBJ2-7, with D unclear. The length of the CDR3 is 15 residues. The V and J ends lost 0 bases and 3 bases respectively, with 12 bases between them. CDR1 is MNHNS, CDR2 SASEGT, per germline. CDR3 protein: CASSEAAGPFYEQYF. CDR3 nucleotide sequence: TGTGCCAGCAGTGAAGCGGCAGGCCCCTTCTACGAGCAGTACTTC.

As for this clone: At one boundary the junction diverges from the germline segment, which might be a read error. The chain uses TRBV11-3 and TRBJ2-7; 10 bases are a match to TRBD2. Germline V gives CDR1 SGHNT, CDR2 YENEEA. This CDR3 contains 17 residues. The CDR3 DNA reads as TGTGCCAGCAGCATAGAACTAGCGGGGAGTGGGAGGGACGAGCAGTACTTC. This encodes CASSIELAGSGRDEQYF.

V usage is TRBV7-9 and J usage is TRBJ2-1, with D unresolved. Germline V CDR1 and CDR2: SEHNR, FQNEAQ (reference sequence). This CDR3 is built from 14 residues. The V end was cut by 5 bases, the J end by 5 bases, with 13 bases between. This chain's CDR3 is CASSEVRFDNEQFF. In DNA, the CDR3 is TGTGCCAGCAGCGAAGTCAGGTTCGACAATGAGCAGTTCTTC.

This clone showed up just a few times. The chain links TRBV6-6 to TRBJ2-5; D unresolved. Looked up from germline, CDR1 is MNHNY and CDR2 is SVGAGI (reference sequence). Trimming took 8 bases from V and 4 from J, leaving 8 bases between them. The CDR3 sequence is 11 residues long. The CDR3 nucleotides read TGTGCCAGCGCTATACCAGAGACCCAGTACTTC. Amino acid sequence: CASAIPETQYF.

The gene calls are TRBV7-9 and TRBJ2-2; 7 bases match TRBD2. Trimming cost V 4 bases and J 5 bases; bases outside gene matches: 7. Germline V gene data show CDR1 as SEHNR and CDR2 as FQNEAQ (reference sequence). The CDR3 has 15 amino acids. Here the CDR3 DNA reads TGTGCCAGCAGCTCCCGGACTAGTCAGACCGGGGAGCTGTTTTTT. Translating gives CASSSRTSQTGELFF. The complete variable domain, with remaining parts taken from reference TRBV7-9 and TRBJ2-2, reads DTGVSQNPRHKITKRGQNVTFRCDPISEHNRLYWYRQTLGQGPEFLTYFQNEAQLEKSRLLSDRFSAERPKGSFSTLEIQRTEQGDSAMYLCASSSRTSQTGELFFGEGSRLTVL.

The chain combines TRBV6-1 with TRBJ1-2; no reliable D call. This CDR3 spans 11 amino acids. V was shortened by 5 bases and J by 7 bases, with 8 bases between the two germline ends. Germline CDR1 is MNHNS and CDR2 is SASEGT. Here the CDR3 DNA reads TGTGCCAGCAGTCCGGGGTCTGGCTACACCTTC. It yields the protein CASSPGSGYTF.

This clone appeared a few times. The V gene is TRBV5-1, the J gene TRBJ2-5; TRBD2 matches at 11 bases. J was trimmed by 5 bases and V by 6 bases; bases with no gene match: 6. The CDR3 extends over 14 amino acids. Germline CDR1 SGHRS, CDR2 YFSETQ. CDR3 nucleotide sequence: TGCGCCAGCAAAGGGATAGCGGGAGGGGAGACCCAGTACTTC. This codes for CASKGIAGGETQYF.

A note on this clone: One end of the junction is discordant with germline, which a read error may explain. The chain couples TRBV15 to TRBJ2-7, with TRBD2 identical over 11 bases. CDR1 and CDR2 from the germline V gene are LNHNV and YYDKDF (reference sequence). The length of the CDR3 is 14 residues. The CDR3 is CATSRDFIAGGLDF. The CDR3 nucleotides are TGTGCCACCAGCAGGGATTTCATAGCGGGAGGGCTGGACTTC. Looking up the rest from reference TRBV15 and TRBJ2-7 gives the full variable domain: DAMVIQNPRYQVTQFGKPVTLSCSQTLNHNVMYWYQQKSSQAPKLLFHYYDKDFNNEADTPDNFQSRRPNTSFCFLDIRSPGLGDTAMYLCATSRDFIAGGLDFGPGTRLTVT.

The chain joins TRBV2 to TRBJ1-4; D gene uncertain. The CDR3 consists of 14 residues. Germline V lookup: CDR1 SNHLY, CDR2 FYNNEI. V dropped 6 bases and J dropped 0 bases, with 8 bases sitting between them. CDR3 amino acids: CASSTLATNEKLFF. As DNA, the CDR3 is TGTGCCAGCAGCACGCTAGCAACTAATGAAAAACTGTTTTTT.

The chain links TRBV11-3 to TRBJ2-5; no reliable D call. The length of the CDR3 is 15 residues. V lost 5 bases and J 3 bases, leaving 16 bases between the germline ends. Germline V CDR1 and CDR2: SGHNT, YENEEA. The CDR3 is CASSDWSAEKETQYF. The CDR3 DNA sequence: TGTGCCAGCAGCGACTGGTCGGCGGAAAAAGAGACCCAGTACTTC. The full variable domain, in which reference TRBV11-3 and TRBJ2-5 provide the parts outside the CDR3, is EAGVVQSPRYKIIEKKQPVAFWCNPISGHNTLYWYLQNLGQGPELLIRYENEEAVDDSQLPKDRFSAERLKGVDSTLKIQPAELGDSAVYLCASSDWSAEKETQYFGPGTRLLVL.

This sequence joins TRBV28 and TRBJ2-1; D perhaps matches TRBD1 (6 bases). The CDR3 spans 13 residues. The V and J ends lost 7 bases and 8 bases respectively, with 15 bases between them. The germline V gene has CDR1 MDHEN and CDR2 SYDVKM. The CDR3 sequence is CASTQGGGYEQFF. As DNA, the CDR3 is TGTGCCAGCACTCAAGGTGGGGGCTATGAGCAGTTCTTC.

This rearrangement joins TRBV19 to TRBJ1-2; D gene ambiguous. Germline V gives CDR1 LNHDA, CDR2 SQIVND (reference sequence). Between the trimmed V and J ends, which lost 3 bases and 2 bases, there was a span of 19 bases. This CDR3 has 17 residues. CDR3 sequence reads: CASSMGNSALGNYGYTF. CDR3 sequence (DNA): TGTGCCAGTAGTATGGGGAACAGTGCCCTGGGGAACTATGGCTACACCTTC.